One sample yielded the 9 T cell receptor beta chains listed below, sequenced in a study of T cell changes during pregnancy in multiple sclerosis. Assay used: immunoSEQ multiplex PCR; TCRdb lists only in-frame clones, some missing. The data contain 100,000 or so clones, about 91% of them singletons. The input for sequencing was peripheral blood, taken in the second trimester of pregnancy. The origin of the receptors is a female donor with multiple sclerosis, enrolled in a pregnancy study.

The rearrangement links TRBV28 to TRBJ2-3, with 8 bases fitting TRBD1. Per germline, CDR1 MDHEN and CDR2 SYDVKM. CDR3 length equals 18 residues. With V trimmed by 1 base and J by 1 base, 10 bases remained unmatched. The CDR3 DNA follows: TGTGCCAGCAGTTTATTTAGGGCAGGGGGCTTGGGCACAGATACGCAGTATTTT. Translated, it gives CASSLFRAGGLGTDTQYF.

This clone has a single count. The genes are TRBV5-1 and TRBJ2-5; a possible D gene is TRBD1 (6 bases). The CDR3 extends over 15 amino acids. Germline V gene lookup returns CDR1 SGHRS and CDR2 YFSETQ. V dropped 4 bases and J dropped 2 bases, with 15 bases sitting between them. CDR3 sequence: CASSLGQPFQETQYF. The CDR3 nucleotides are TGCGCCAGCAGCCTAGGACAGCCGTTTCAAGAGACCCAGTACTTC.

This chain connects TRBV5-6 to TRBJ1-1, with 11 nucleotides matching TRBD1. The CDR3 has 16 amino acids. V lost 3 bases to trimming and J lost 3 bases; unmatched junction nucleotides: 7. Germline values: CDR1 SGHDT, CDR2 YYEEEE. The CDR3 coding sequence is TGTGCCAGCAGCTCCGGACAGGGGGCTCGACACACTGAAGCTTTCTTT. Translating it yields CASSSGQGARHTEAFF.

The V and J genes are TRBV5-1 and TRBJ2-3, with TRBD2 identical over 12 bases. The V and J ends lost 3 bases and 4 bases, in that order; junction bases with no gene match: 15. The CDR3 runs 19 residues. Germline lookup yields CDR1 SGHRS and CDR2 YFSETQ. In DNA form, the CDR3 reads TGCGCCAGCAGCTCGAGCCGACTAGCGGGAGAAGAAGTCGCAGATACGCAGTATTTT. This sequence encodes CASSSSRLAGEEVADTQYF.

The rearrangement uses TRBV18 and TRBJ1-3, with TRBD1 identical over 7 bases. V lost 5 bases and J lost 0; bases outside the gene matches: 7. Germline CDR1 KGHSH, CDR2 LQKENI. The CDR3 length is 16 residues. This CDR3 is CASSAGQVSSGNTIYF. As DNA, the CDR3 is TGTGCCAGCTCAGCCGGACAGGTGTCCTCTGGAAACACCATATATTTT.

The chain employs TRBV7-6 and TRBJ1-5, with 8 positions matching TRBD1. The length of the CDR3 is 16 residues. The trim removed 1 base at V and 6 bases at J, leaving 8 bases unmatched. CDR1 and CDR2 from the germline V gene are SGHVS and FNYEAQ. The CDR3 sequence: CASSLGQGRGGQPQHF. The CDR3 bases are TGTGCCAGCAGCTTAGGACAGGGGCGAGGGGGTCAGCCCCAGCATTTT.

This clone came up once. The chain combines TRBV7-6 with TRBJ2-7, with 7 positions matching TRBD2. Looked up from germline, CDR1 is SGHVS and CDR2 is FNYEAQ. V was pared by 1 base and J by 6 bases, with 6 bases of the junction left unmatched. CDR3 length: 14 amino acids. The CDR3 reads CASSLGGGGGEQYF. For the CDR3, the DNA is TGTGCCAGCAGCTTAGGGGGGGGTGGAGGCGAGCAGTACTTC.

The V gene is TRBV27, the J gene TRBJ2-7; TRBD2 matches 14 bases. The trim removed 6 bases at V and 2 bases at J, leaving 9 bases unmatched. This CDR3 region has 17 residues. Germline V gene sequence: CDR1 MNHEY, CDR2 SMNVEV (reference sequence). CDR3 protein: CASSRGLAGDLPYEQYF. Here the CDR3 DNA reads TGTGCCAGCAGCAGGGGACTAGCGGGAGATCTCCCCTACGAGCAGTACTTC.

V gene TRBV5-1 combines with J gene TRBJ2-2; 7 bases line up with TRBD2. After removal of 0 bases from V and 1 base from J, the junction contained 3 bases not matched to a gene. The V gene's germline CDR1 is SGHRS and CDR2 YFSETQ. CDR3 size: 16 residues. CDR3 DNA sequence: TGCGCCAGCAGCTTGGTAATAGCGGGGAACACCGGGGAGCTGTTTTTT. Encoded protein: CASSLVIAGNTGELFF.